These 3 T cell receptor beta chains originate from one sample sequenced in a study of regulatory T cells in long-lasting Graves disease. Time point: newly diagnosed GD, antithyroid drugs for less than 3 months. PBMCs provided the RNA from which the TCR library was made. Arm-PCR of CDR3 regions and iRepertoire HTBI primers were the basis on which TCR beta libraries were built. MiXCR was run by TCRdb on the multiplex PCR reads, yielding one entry per CDR3 protein. Among some 500,000 distinct CDR3 sequences listed, 16% were seen once. These data are also associated with another study on T cells in Graves' hyperthyroidism and ophthalmopathy.

Sequencing was performed on peripheral blood mononuclear cells (PBMCs), taken at new diagnosis, from a patient treated with antithyroid drugs. The receptors were sampled from a woman aged 35-60 years with Graves disease.

The V gene is TRBV25-1, the J gene TRBJ2-7; the D is unclear. Germline V gene sequence: CDR1 MGHDK, CDR2 SYGVNS. The CDR3 is 11 amino acids. Trimming left V 8 bases short and J 0 bases short, with 5 bases between. Written as DNA, the CDR3 is TGTGCCAGCGGTCCCTCCTACGAGCAGTACTTC. Encoded protein: CASGPSYEQYF.

The sample holds many counts of this clonotype. V usage is TRBV28 and J usage is TRBJ1-5; no firm D call. Germline V gene sequence: CDR1 MDHEN, CDR2 SYDVKM. With 2 bases removed from V and 2 bases from J, the gap between germline ends came to 10 bases. The CDR3 is made up of 15 amino acids. CDR3 in DNA: TGTGCCAGCAGTTTAGGACTACTAGGCAATCAGCCCCAGCATTTT. Its protein product is CASSLGLLGNQPQHF.

The chain is built from TRBV27 and TRBJ1-6; D uncertain. Germline V CDR1 and CDR2: MNHEY, SMNVEV (reference sequence). V lost 5 bases and J 0 bases, leaving 14 bases between the germline ends. This CDR3 comprises 17 residues. The DNA for the CDR3 is TGTGCCAGCAGTCCCCGGACGACCAGCTCCTATAATTCACCCCTCCACTTT. Protein product: CASSPRTTSSYNSPLHF.